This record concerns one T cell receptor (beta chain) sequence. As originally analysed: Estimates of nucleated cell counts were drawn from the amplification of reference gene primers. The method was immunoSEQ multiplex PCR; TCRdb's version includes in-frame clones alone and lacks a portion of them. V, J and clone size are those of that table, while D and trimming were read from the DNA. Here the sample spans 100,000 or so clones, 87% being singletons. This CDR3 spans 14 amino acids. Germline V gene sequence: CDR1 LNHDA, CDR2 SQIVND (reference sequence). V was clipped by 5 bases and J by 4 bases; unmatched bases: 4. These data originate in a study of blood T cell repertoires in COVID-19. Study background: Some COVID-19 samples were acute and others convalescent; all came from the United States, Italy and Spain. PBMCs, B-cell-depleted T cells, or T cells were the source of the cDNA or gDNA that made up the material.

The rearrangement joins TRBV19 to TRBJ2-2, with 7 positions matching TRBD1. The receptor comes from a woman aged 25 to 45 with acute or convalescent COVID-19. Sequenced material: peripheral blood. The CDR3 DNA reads TGTGCCAGTAGTCGTGACAGGGTCACCGGGGAGCTGTTTTTT. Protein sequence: CASSRDRVTGELFF.